This T cell receptor beta chain was observed in a study of identical twins. Concerning this clonotype: Its target is not known.

Healthy Caucasians alone served as donors. Findings of the study overall: Compared with unrelated sharing, twin-shared out-of-frame alpha sequences had more low-probability sequences. Interpretation of the results relied on cross-sectional statistical analysis and not on following the same donors. Excess sharing by twins proved weaker in beta out-of-frame sequences.

Germline values: CDR1 DFQATT, CDR2 SNEGSKA (reference sequence). V was pared by 3 bases and J by 0 bases, with 12 bases between. The CDR3 sequence is 14 residues long. TCRdb re-analysed the 5' RACE reads in MiXCR, keeping a single row per CDR3 protein. Counted here are 420,000 or so distinct CDR3 sequences, approximately 17% occurring once; the ten biggest clones make up around 12%. What was sequenced was naive T cells sorted from blood. J is TRBJ2-7 and V is TRBV20-1; D is ambiguous. The clonotype comes from a man between 45 and 60 years old in good health. The CDR3 protein is CSASPTKSSYEQYF. For the CDR3, the DNA is TGCAGTGCTAGCCCGACCAAGAGCTCCTACGAGCAGTACTTC.